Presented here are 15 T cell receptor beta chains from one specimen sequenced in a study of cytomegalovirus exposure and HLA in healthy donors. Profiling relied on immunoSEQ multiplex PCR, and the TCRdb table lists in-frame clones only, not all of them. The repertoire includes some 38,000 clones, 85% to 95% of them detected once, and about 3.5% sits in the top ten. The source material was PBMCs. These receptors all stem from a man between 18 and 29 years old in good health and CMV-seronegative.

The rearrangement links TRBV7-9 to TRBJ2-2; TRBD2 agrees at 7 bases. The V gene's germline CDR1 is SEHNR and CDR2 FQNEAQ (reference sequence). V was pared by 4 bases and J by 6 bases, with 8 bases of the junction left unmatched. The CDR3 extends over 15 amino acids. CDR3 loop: CASSSLGGRAGELFF. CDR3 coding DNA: TGTGCCAGCAGCTCCCTGGGAGGGAGAGCCGGGGAGCTGTTTTTT.

CDR3 DNA sequence: TGTGCCAGCAGTTACTTAGTCGGGGAGCTGTTTTTT. It translates to CASSYLVGELFF. This rearrangement joins TRBV6-6 to TRBJ2-2; D gene unclear. The germline gives CDR1 MNHNY, CDR2 SVGAGI (reference sequence). The CDR3 contains 12 residues. V was pared by 1 base and J by 7 bases, with 4 bases between.

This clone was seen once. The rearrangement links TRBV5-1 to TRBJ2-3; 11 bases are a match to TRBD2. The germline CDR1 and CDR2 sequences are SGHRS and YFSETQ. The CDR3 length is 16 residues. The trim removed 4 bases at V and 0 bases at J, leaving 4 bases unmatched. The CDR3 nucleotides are TGCGCCAGCAGCCAAGGGACTAGCGGAAGCACAGATACGCAGTATTTT. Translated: CASSQGTSGSTDTQYF.

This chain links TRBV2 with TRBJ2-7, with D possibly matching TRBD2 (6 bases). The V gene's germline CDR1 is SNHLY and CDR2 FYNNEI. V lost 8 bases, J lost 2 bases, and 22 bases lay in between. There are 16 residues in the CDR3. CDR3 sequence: CASGISGTQPTYEQYF. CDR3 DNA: TGTGCCAGCGGAATTTCCGGGACTCAACCTACCTACGAGCAGTACTTC.

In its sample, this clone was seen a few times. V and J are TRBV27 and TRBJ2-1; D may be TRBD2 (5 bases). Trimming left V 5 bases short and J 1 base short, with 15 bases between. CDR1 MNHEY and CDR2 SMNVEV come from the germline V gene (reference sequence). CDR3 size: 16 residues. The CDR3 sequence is CASSTRRAASYNEQFF. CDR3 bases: TGTGCCAGCAGTACCCGTCGAGCGGCATCCTACAATGAGCAGTTCTTC.

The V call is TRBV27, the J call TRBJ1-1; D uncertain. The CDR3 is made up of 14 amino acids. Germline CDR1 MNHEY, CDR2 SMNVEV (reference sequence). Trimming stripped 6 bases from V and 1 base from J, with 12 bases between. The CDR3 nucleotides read TGTGCCAGCAGCCTAATGCAAGAGAACACTGAAGCTTTCTTT. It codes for CASSLMQENTEAFF.

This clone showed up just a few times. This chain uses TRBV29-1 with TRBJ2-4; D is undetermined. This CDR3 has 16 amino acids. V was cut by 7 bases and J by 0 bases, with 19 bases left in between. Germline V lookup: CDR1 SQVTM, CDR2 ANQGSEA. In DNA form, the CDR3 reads TGCAGCGCCTCGATGAACAGCCTTTTAGCCAAAAACATTCAGTACTTC. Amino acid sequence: CSASMNSLLAKNIQYF.

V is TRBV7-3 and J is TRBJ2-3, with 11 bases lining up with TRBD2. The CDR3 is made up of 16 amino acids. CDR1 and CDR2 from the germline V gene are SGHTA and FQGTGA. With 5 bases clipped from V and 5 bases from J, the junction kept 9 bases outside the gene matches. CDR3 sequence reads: CASSPLAGATRDTQYF. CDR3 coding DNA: TGTGCCAGCAGCCCACTAGCGGGGGCGACAAGAGATACGCAGTATTTT.

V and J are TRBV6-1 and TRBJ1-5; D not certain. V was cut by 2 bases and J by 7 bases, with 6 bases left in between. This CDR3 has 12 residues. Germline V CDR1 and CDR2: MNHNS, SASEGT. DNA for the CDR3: TGTGCCAGCAGTGAAACACCACAGCCCCAGCATTTT. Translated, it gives CASSETPQPQHF.

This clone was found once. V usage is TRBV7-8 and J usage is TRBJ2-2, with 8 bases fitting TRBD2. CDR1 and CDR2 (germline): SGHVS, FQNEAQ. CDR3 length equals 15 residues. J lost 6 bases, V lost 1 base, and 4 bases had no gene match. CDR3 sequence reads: CASSLVGGASGELFF. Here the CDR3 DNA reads TGTGCCAGCAGCTTAGTCGGGGGGGCCTCCGGGGAGCTGTTTTTT.

The CDR3 is CAISGSGGYTF. In nucleotides, the CDR3 is TGTGCCATCAGTGGATCAGGGGGCTACACCTTC. The V and J genes are TRBV10-3 and TRBJ1-2, with TRBD1 as a possible D gene (5 bases). CDR1 and CDR2 from the germline V gene are ENHRY and SYGVKD. Between the trimmed V and J ends, which lost 4 bases and 8 bases, there was a span of 8 bases. The CDR3 spans 11 residues.

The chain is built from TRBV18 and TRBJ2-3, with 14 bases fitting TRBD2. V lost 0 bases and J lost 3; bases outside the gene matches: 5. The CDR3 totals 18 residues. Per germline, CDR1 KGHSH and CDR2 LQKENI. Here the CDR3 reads CASSPPGLAGVGTDTQYF. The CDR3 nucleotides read TGTGCCAGCTCACCACCGGGACTAGCGGGAGTCGGTACAGATACGCAGTATTTT.

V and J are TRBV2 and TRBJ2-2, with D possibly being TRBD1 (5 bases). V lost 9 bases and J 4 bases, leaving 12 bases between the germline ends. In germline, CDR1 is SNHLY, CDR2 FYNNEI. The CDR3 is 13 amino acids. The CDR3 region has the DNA TGTGCCAGTTTCCAGGGCCTCACCGGGGAGCTGTTTTTT. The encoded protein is CASFQGLTGELFF. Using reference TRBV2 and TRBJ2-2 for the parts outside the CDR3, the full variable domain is EPEVTQTPSHQVTQMGQEVILRCVPISNHLYFYWYRQILGQKVEFLVSFYNNEISEKSEIFDDQFSVERPDGSNFTLKIRSTKLEDSAMYFCASFQGLTGELFFGEGSRLTVL.

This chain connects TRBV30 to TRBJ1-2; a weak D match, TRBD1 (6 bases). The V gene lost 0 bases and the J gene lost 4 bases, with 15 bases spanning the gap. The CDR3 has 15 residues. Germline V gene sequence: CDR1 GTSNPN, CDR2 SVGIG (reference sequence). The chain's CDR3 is CAWSVPGARSYGYTF. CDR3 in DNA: TGTGCCTGGAGTGTACCAGGGGCGCGTAGCTATGGCTACACCTTC.

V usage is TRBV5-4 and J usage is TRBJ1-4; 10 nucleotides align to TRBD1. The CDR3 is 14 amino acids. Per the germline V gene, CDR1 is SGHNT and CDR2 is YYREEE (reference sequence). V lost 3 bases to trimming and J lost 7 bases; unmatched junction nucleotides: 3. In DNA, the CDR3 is TGTGCCAGCAGCTCAGGGACAGGGGTTGAAAAACTGTTTTTT. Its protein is CASSSGTGVEKLFF.